One sample yielded the 20 T cell receptor beta chains listed below, sequenced in a study of T cell repertoires in cytomegalovirus infection. TCRdb ran MiXCR on the reads and lists one entry per CDR3 protein. In the table there are roughly 730,000 distinct CDR3 sequences, about 30% of which are singletons. For these TCRs, the target antigens are not known. Sequenced here: cultured PBMCs, sampled from culture after CMV antigen stimulation. The receptors stem from a human donor in good health (CMV status not recorded). Some clones in this sample may be carry-over from other donors' samples.

The CDR3 spells CSALPSLRSEQYF. The CDR3 DNA is TGCAGTGCTCTGCCCTCGTTAAGATCCGAGCAGTACTTC. V and J are TRBV20-1 and TRBJ2-7; D unresolved. V shed 5 bases and J shed 6 bases, with 17 bases lying between them. The germline CDR1 and CDR2 sequences are DFQATT and SNEGSKA (reference sequence). The length of the CDR3 is 13 residues.

The genes are TRBV27 and TRBJ2-3; 9 nucleotides agree with TRBD1. Losses at the gene ends were 6 bases for V and 6 bases for J; bases not matched to a gene: 10. Looked up from germline, CDR1 is MNHEY and CDR2 is SMNVEV (reference sequence). This CDR3 region has 15 residues. CDR3 residues: CASSRRDRVSDTQYF. CDR3 DNA: TGTGCCAGCAGCCGCCGGGACAGGGTATCGGATACGCAGTATTTT.

The chain uses TRBV4-3 and TRBJ2-1; 9 bases fit TRBD1. The CDR3 covers 14 residues. Germline trimming cut 6 bases from V and 8 bases from J; bases unmatched to any gene: 8. The germline V gene has CDR1 LGHNA and CDR2 YSLEER. CDR3 amino acids: CASSPTGTGYEQFF. In DNA, the CDR3 is TGCGCCAGCAGTCCTACCGGGACAGGGTATGAGCAGTTCTTC.

This chain uses TRBV11-2 with TRBJ1-2; no clear D. Germline V CDR1 and CDR2: SGHAT, FQNNGV. The germline V and J ends were trimmed by 1 base and 7 bases, with 13 bases remaining between them. This CDR3 has 14 residues. The chain's CDR3 is CASSLGPAAAGYTF. The CDR3 bases are TGTGCCAGCAGCTTAGGGCCCGCGGCGGCTGGCTACACCTTC.

The chain is built from TRBV20-1 and TRBJ2-5; 8 bases agree with TRBD2. V lost 1 base to trimming and J lost 5 bases; unmatched junction nucleotides: 9. In germline, CDR1 is DFQATT, CDR2 SNEGSKA (reference sequence). The CDR3 has 15 residues. CDR3 sequence: CSARVGGTRRETQYF. The CDR3 nucleotides read TGCAGTGCTAGAGTTGGTGGGACTAGAAGGGAGACCCAGTACTTC.

J is TRBJ2-1 and V is TRBV28, with 9 bases that match TRBD1. From germline, CDR1 is MDHEN and CDR2 SYDVKM. Germline trimming cut 7 bases from V and 4 bases from J; bases unmatched to any gene: 8. The length of the CDR3 is 15 residues. The chain's CDR3 is CASIPGQGIYNEQFF. CDR3 DNA sequence: TGTGCCAGCATTCCGGGACAGGGAATTTACAATGAGCAGTTCTTC.

The chain has TRBV7-2 and TRBJ2-1; D uncertain. Trimming shortened V by 3 bases and J by 5 bases, and 14 bases separated the two germline ends. The CDR3 loop spans 15 amino acids. Germline values: CDR1 SGHTA, CDR2 FQGNSA. The CDR3 sequence is CASSLRTEGDNEQFF. The CDR3 DNA is TGTGCCAGCAGCTTGAGGACGGAAGGCGACAATGAGCAGTTCTTC.

The rearrangement joins TRBV29-1 to TRBJ2-3; D may be TRBD1 or TRBD2 (5 bases each). Germline CDR1 reads SQVTM; CDR2 reads ANQGSEA. The CDR3 totals 15 residues. V gave up 4 bases and J gave up 0 bases, with 14 bases separating them. CDR3 sequence (DNA): TGCAGCGTTGCTTCGGGACCCTCTAGCACAGATACGCAGTATTTT. Its translation is CSVASGPSSTDTQYF.

In its sample, this clonotype was seen many times. The genes are TRBV7-2 and TRBJ2-3, with a weak D call TRBD2 (6 bases). Trimming took off 1 base at V and 5 bases at J, with 19 bases between the two ends. Germline V gene sequence: CDR1 SGHTA, CDR2 FQGNSA. The CDR3 is 17 residues long. In DNA form, the CDR3 reads TGTGCCAGCAGCTTAGGGGCGCGGGGATCCGGCGGAGATACGCAGTATTTT. It translates to CASSLGARGSGGDTQYF. Full variable domain (rest looked up from reference TRBV7-2 and TRBJ2-3): GAGVSQSPSNKVTEKGKDVELRCDPISGHTALYWYRQSLGQGLEFLIYFQGNSAPDKSGLPSDRFSAERTGGSVSTLTIQRTQQEDSAVYLCASSLGARGSGGDTQYFGPGTRLTVL.

The J gene is TRBJ2-7, the V gene TRBV28, with 11 bases fitting TRBD1. Germline assignment: CDR1 MDHEN and CDR2 SYDVKM. The ends lost 4 bases at V and 5 bases at J; junction bases unmatched: 7. The CDR3 has 15 residues. Written as DNA, the CDR3 is TGTGCCAGCAGTTCTTCCGGGACAGGGGGTCACGAGCAGTACTTC. Translation gives CASSSSGTGGHEQYF. Complete variable domain (other parts from reference TRBV28 and TRBJ2-7): DVKVTQSSRYLVKRTGEKVFLECVQDMDHENMFWYRQDPGLGLRLIYFSYDVKMKEKGDIPEGYSVSREKKERFSLILESASTNQTSMYLCASSSSGTGGHEQYFGPGTRLTVT.

The chain couples TRBV29-1 to TRBJ1-1; D is undetermined. V was pared by 6 bases and J by 6 bases, with 11 bases between. The germline V gene encodes CDR1 SQVTM and CDR2 ANQGSEA. There are 11 residues in the CDR3. The CDR3 coding sequence is TGCAGCGTCACAACCGGTGCTGAAGCTTTCTTT. Its translation is CSVTTGAEAFF.

The genes are TRBV7-9 and TRBJ1-1; D gene ambiguous. This CDR3 spans 15 amino acids. The V end lost 6 bases, the J end lost 3 bases, and 17 bases lay between the germline ends. In germline, CDR1 is SEHNR, CDR2 FQNEAQ (reference sequence). This CDR3 reads CASRPLRGRDTEAFF. The CDR3 DNA reads TGTGCCAGCAGGCCCCTCCGCGGCCGGGACACTGAAGCTTTCTTT.

The chain has TRBV12-3 or TRBV12-4 and TRBJ2-5; 8 bases align to TRBD1. With V trimmed by 5 bases and J by 2 bases, 13 bases remained unmatched. This CDR3 has 17 residues. The CDR3: CASSPRHTGGLQETQYF. The CDR3 DNA reads TGTGCCAGCAGTCCCCGCCACACAGGGGGATTACAAGAGACCCAGTACTTC.

This clonotype was counted a few times. The chain couples TRBV6-8 to TRBJ2-2; TRBD1 aligns across 11 bases. This CDR3 comprises 19 residues. Germline trimming cut 2 bases from V and 4 bases from J; bases unmatched to any gene: 12. Germline V gene data show CDR1 as MNHGY and CDR2 as SAAAGT. In DNA form, the CDR3 reads TGTGCCAGCAGTTACCGGACAGGGGGCTTTGGCGCCGCCACCGGGGAGCTGTTTTTT. Protein: CASSYRTGGFGAATGELFF.

The DNA of the CDR3 is TGTGCCAGCAGACCACCGGGACTAGCGGGGGTTACCTCCTACAATGAGCAGTTCTTC. Translating gives CASRPPGLAGVTSYNEQFF. The V and J genes are TRBV5-3 and TRBJ2-1; 14 positions match TRBD2. TRBV5-3 is reported as an ORF; its role is uncertain. J gave up 0 bases and V 8 bases, and 13 bases lay outside the gene matches. The CDR3 runs 19 residues.

The chain joins TRBV2 to TRBJ2-4; D is unresolved. The length of the CDR3 is 11 residues. Germline loops: CDR1 SNHLY, CDR2 FYNNEI. Trimming cost V 8 bases and J 6 bases, with 8 bases left between them. The CDR3 bases are TGTGCCAGCTCAAATGGAAACATTCAGTACTTC. Encoded protein: CASSNGNIQYF.

The V call is TRBV11-2, the J call TRBJ2-1; tentatively, D is TRBD2 (5 bases). From germline, CDR1 is SGHAT and CDR2 FQNNGV. Trimming shortened V by 5 bases and J by 8 bases, and 10 bases separated the two germline ends. This CDR3 has 12 amino acids. CDR3 coding DNA: TGTGCCAGCAGCCGAACTAGGGATGAGCAGTTCTTC. Encoded protein: CASSRTRDEQFF.

The chain links TRBV20-1 to TRBJ2-3; maybe TRBD1 (6 bases). The ends were cut back, 2 bases at V and 4 bases at J, with 19 bases in the middle. The CDR3 extends over 16 amino acids. Germline assignment: CDR1 DFQATT and CDR2 SNEGSKA (reference sequence). This CDR3 reads CSARSAGGQGADTQYF. CDR3 in DNA: TGCAGTGCTAGAAGTGCTGGGGGCCAAGGTGCAGATACGCAGTATTTT.

In DNA form, the CDR3 reads TGTGCCAGCAGCCAGGGACTAGCGGGGGGGTTGTACCAAGAGACCCAGTACTTC. This translates into CASSQGLAGGLYQETQYF. V gene TRBV3-1 combines with J gene TRBJ2-5; 16 bases line up with TRBD2. After removal of 3 bases from V and 0 bases from J, the junction contained 4 bases not matched to a gene. The CDR3 runs 18 residues. Germline V CDR1 and CDR2: LGHDT, YNNKEL (reference sequence).

The chain links TRBV25-1 to TRBJ1-5; D unresolved. V lost 4 bases, J lost 4 bases, and 11 bases lay in between. The germline CDR1 and CDR2 sequences are MGHDK and SYGVNS. This CDR3 is built from 14 residues. CDR3 DNA sequence: TGTGCCAGCAGTGGAGGGCGAGCTAATCAGCCCCAGCATTTT. Residues: CASSGGRANQPQHF.